The following is a T cell receptor beta chain sequence with its context. TCRdb's copy holds only in-frame clones and misses some; the assay was immunoSEQ multiplex PCR. The sample lists about 200,000 clones, around 80% occurring once. The source of the sample is a study of blood T cell repertoires in COVID-19. Study in general: Specimens from acute and convalescent COVID-19 originated in the United States, Italy and Spain. T cells, B-cell-depleted T cells, or PBMCs supplied cDNA or gDNA.

The CDR3 is made up of 14 amino acids. Germline values: CDR1 MDHEN, CDR2 SYDVKM. V lost 5 bases, J lost 9 bases, and 14 bases lay in between. The specimen was peripheral blood. This sequence joins TRBV28 and TRBJ1-6, with D possibly matching TRBD1 (5 bases). This TCR came from a woman in her forties or fifties with acute or convalescent COVID-19. The CDR3 protein is CASSLGGEGSPLHF. Written as DNA, the CDR3 is TGTGCCAGCAGTCTCGGGGGGGAGGGTTCACCCCTCCACTTT.